This TCR beta chain derives from a study of blood T cell repertoires in COVID-19 (dated by TCRdb to about 2020). About the investigation overall: The collaborator samples originated in the United States, Italy and Spain and spanned the acute and convalescent phases of COVID-19. The material from the prospective study consisted of cDNA or gDNA derived from T cells, B-cell-depleted T cells, or PBMCs. The dataset comprised deeply sampled blood TCRbeta repertoires from subjects exposed to, actively infected with, or recovered from COVID-19. A freely available public database, intended as a resource for researchers studying the immune response to SARS-CoV-2, is where the repertoires were released. The samples were drawn from the first 160 participants of the ongoing ImmuneRACE study and from 1,254 subjects provided by 6 global collaborators. Sample metadata almost always included a de-identified subject ID, COVID-19 status, age in years and sex. HLA class I and class II types, where available, came from metadata supplied by the sample provider rather than from assay-based typing. Overall results and qualifications from the work: Clinical and demographic metadata were provided uncurated, with the amount varying by source and participant.

A word on this clone: What this receptor recognizes is not known. No base quality information exists; no much larger clone differs at one position.

The collaborating institutions used their own protocols to collect whole blood in K2EDTA tubes. Collaborator samples were shipped for TCRbeta analysis as frozen whole blood, isolated PBMCs, or DNA extracted from either sample type. The immunoSEQ Assay, a bias-controlled multiplex PCR, was used to amplify TCRbeta CDR3 regions from genomic DNA. In the source study's methods: The number of nucleated cells in each sample was estimated by amplification of reference gene primers within the assay. Sequence reads were collapsed and filtered to measure the absolute abundance of every unique TCRbeta CDR3 rearrangement. For each sample, productive Simpson clonality was calculated as the square root of Simpson's diversity index across productive rearrangements. In its TCRdb copy, this immuneACCESS table keeps in-frame sequences only and misses some clones. Where compared with another copy, unresolved V genes explain less than half of these, and the others have no known cause. The DNA gave D and trimming, while V, J and clone size come from that table. The table for this sample lists about 140,000 clones; 80% to 90% of them were counted only once. The top ten clonotypes cover roughly 4% of the sample.

The CDR3 runs 14 amino acids, cysteine and phenylalanine included. Only the CDR3 portion is preserved as DNA: 42 bases, with reading frame beginning at the first base. From the germline V gene, CDR1 is SGHTA and CDR2 is FQGTGA. V is cut by 5 bases and J by 2 bases, and the space between the germline ends is 11 bases. This chain joins TRBV7-3 to TRBJ2-3; the best D guess is TRBD2, with 6 bases matching. Sample: peripheral blood. The sequence derives from a woman aged 40 to 49 with acute or convalescent COVID-19. The DNA sequence follows: TGTGCCAGCAGCCTTAGCGGAACCACAGATACGCAGTATTTT. Protein translation: CASSLSGTTDTQYF. The CDR3, completed at both ends by the reference TRBV7-3 and TRBJ2-3 genes, gives the full variable domain GAGVSQTPSNKVTEKGKYVELRCDPISGHTALYWYRQSLGQGPEFLIYFQGTGAADDSGLPNDRFFAVRPEGSVSTLKIQRTERGDSAVYLCASSLSGTTDTQYFGPGTRLTVL.